What follows describes a single TCR beta chain. This clonotype was recorded at least ten times. No antigen is known for it. No much larger clonotype is one base removed from it; base qualities were not supplied. These data come from a study of T cells in Graves' hyperthyroidism and ophthalmopathy (dated by TCRdb to about 2019). Regarding the study in general: Peripheral blood samples were taken at initial diagnosis, before any treatment was given. TCR V-J signatures able to tell the groups apart were searched for in a discovery cohort of approximately 95 patients, of whom fewer than 45 had Graves' ophthalmopathy and more than 55 had stable Graves' hyperthyroidism. An independent validation cohort of under 20 hyperthyroidism patients and some 15 patients who later progressed to ophthalmopathy tested prospective prediction of ophthalmopathy. The 80 to 100 discovery patients were randomly divided into training and test sets at a 7:3 ratio. In addition, the study compared T-cell repertoires in thyroid tissue and in blood from a handful of Graves' hyperthyroidism patients. After sampling, hyperthyroidism patients received methimazole starting at 30 mg daily, and ophthalmopathy patients received high-dose intravenous methylprednisolone. The paper describes TCR Vbeta CDR3 sequencing of some 130 peripheral blood samples, made up of about 40 ophthalmopathy patients, approximately 76 hyperthyroidism patients and some 17 progressor patients. What the study reported, not specific to this receptor: No statistical method was used to fix the sample size in advance, and group allocation was not hidden from the investigators. During validation, the model predicted progression to ophthalmopathy a median of around 6 months ahead of onset, with almost 71% sensitivity and under 85% specificity. Ophthalmopathy was separated from stable hyperthyroidism by a 13 V-J signature model, with roughly 88% sensitivity and about 84% specificity obtained in cross-validation and 80%/75% obtained in testing. Most expanded thyroid clonotypes (frequency above 0.001) were also detected in blood, a finding suggesting that blood repertoires may reflect thyroid immune responses.

V loses 5 bases at its end and J loses 2 bases; junction bases beyond the gene matches: 3. The germline V gene specifies MNHNS as CDR1 and SASEGT as CDR2. Spanning cysteine to phenylalanine, the CDR3 consists of 14 amino acids. Only the CDR3 region is kept as DNA, spanning 42 bases read in frame from base 1. The TCR beta CDR3 regions were amplified from the RNA transcripts. A first-round RT-PCR of the TCR CDR3 used the HTBI primer set with the Qiagen OneStep RT-PCR kit. Libraries were constructed in a second round of multiplex PCR, after which size selection and purification were performed. Libraries were sequenced paired-end with 100 bp reads on an Illumina HiSeq2000. The study's own analysis went as follows. SOAPnuke was used to process the raw data, throwing out any read that contained adapters or uncalled bases, had a mean Phred below 15, or lacked an exact constant-primer or identifier match. COPE v1.2.5 was used to merge the high-quality paired reads, and each unique nucleotide sequence was defined as a clonotype. Clonotypes were aligned to IMGT TRBV, TRBD and TRBJ reference segments using MiTCR v1.1. The analysis was restricted to V-J combinations with a frequency above 0.0001, which together covered approximately 99% of the repertoires. A TCS score was defined as the ratio of F50 (clonal expansion) to E x V (chaos), with BLOSUM62-based TCRdist applied between CDR3 peptides within each V-J. Welch's t-statistics and random forest reduced fewer than 550 V-J features to about 13, which were used in a naive Bayes classifier (R e1071). TCRdb trimmed public reads at Q25 via fastp, called clones via MiXCR and kept in-frame beta chains. Under each unique CDR3 protein, matching rows form one entry showing the most common genes and DNA. The V and J calls were determined by TCRdb, not by the authors. This sample is represented by more than 350,000 distinct CDR3 sequences; roughly 15% of them were singletons. Of the sample, approximately 19% falls within the top ten clones.

Ophthalmopathy patients had moderately to severely active disease, with a Clinical Activity Score of 3 or more, a NOSPECS grade of 4 or more, and a disease duration of less than 3 months. The study excluded patients with uncontrolled infections, other autoimmune diseases, pregnancy or lactation. Diagnoses were established on the basis of clinical symptoms, serum thyroxine and TRAb, thyroid ultrasound, and orbital computed tomography. PBMCs were isolated from 10 ml of fresh peripheral blood by Ficoll-Paque density gradient centrifugation. Trizol reagent was used to extract total RNA, and RNA quality was then checked on an Agilent 2100 Bioanalyzer.

This clonotype originated in a woman in her sixties or seventies with Graves' ophthalmopathy. The V and J segments used are TRBV6-1 and TRBJ1-2; 9 junctional bases match TRBD1. The sequencing sample was made of blood. The CDR3 protein is CASSRTGVNYGYTF. The nucleotide sequence is TGTGCCAGCAGTCGGACAGGGGTGAACTATGGCTACACCTTC.